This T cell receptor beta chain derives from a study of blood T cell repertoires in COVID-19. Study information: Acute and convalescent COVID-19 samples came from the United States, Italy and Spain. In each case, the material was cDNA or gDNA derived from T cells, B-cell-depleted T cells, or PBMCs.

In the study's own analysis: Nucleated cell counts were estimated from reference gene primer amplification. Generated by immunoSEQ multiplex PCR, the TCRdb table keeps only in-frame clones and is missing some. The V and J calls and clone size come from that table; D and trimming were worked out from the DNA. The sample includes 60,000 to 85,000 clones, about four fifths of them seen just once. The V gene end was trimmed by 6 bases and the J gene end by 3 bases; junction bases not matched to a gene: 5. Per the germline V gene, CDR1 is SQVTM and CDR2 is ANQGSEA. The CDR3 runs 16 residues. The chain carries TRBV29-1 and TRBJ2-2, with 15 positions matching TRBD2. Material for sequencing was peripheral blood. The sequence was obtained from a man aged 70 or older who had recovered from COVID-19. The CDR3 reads CSVRGLAGGYTGELFF. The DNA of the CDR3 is TGCAGCGTGAGGGGACTAGCGGGAGGTTACACCGGGGAGCTGTTTTTT.